The entry that follows covers one TCR beta chain sequence. This sample was taken from a study of blood T cell repertoires in COVID-19. V shed 6 bases and J 5 bases; nucleotides not matched to a gene: 5. The germline CDR1 and CDR2 sequences are MNHNY and SVGAGI (reference sequence). The CDR3 runs to 15 residues. Some clones are missing from TCRdb's copy, which holds only in-frame ones; the method was immunoSEQ multiplex PCR. The sample records approximately 76,000 clones, about 73% being singletons. This TCR came from a woman between 65 and 79 years old with acute or convalescent COVID-19. The J gene is TRBJ2-2, the V gene TRBV6-6, with TRBD2 matching 11 bases. Sequencing was carried out using peripheral blood. CDR3 in amino acids: CASRSLAGVTGELFF. DNA for the CDR3: TGTGCCAGCAGGTCACTAGCGGGAGTGACCGGGGAGCTGTTTTTT.